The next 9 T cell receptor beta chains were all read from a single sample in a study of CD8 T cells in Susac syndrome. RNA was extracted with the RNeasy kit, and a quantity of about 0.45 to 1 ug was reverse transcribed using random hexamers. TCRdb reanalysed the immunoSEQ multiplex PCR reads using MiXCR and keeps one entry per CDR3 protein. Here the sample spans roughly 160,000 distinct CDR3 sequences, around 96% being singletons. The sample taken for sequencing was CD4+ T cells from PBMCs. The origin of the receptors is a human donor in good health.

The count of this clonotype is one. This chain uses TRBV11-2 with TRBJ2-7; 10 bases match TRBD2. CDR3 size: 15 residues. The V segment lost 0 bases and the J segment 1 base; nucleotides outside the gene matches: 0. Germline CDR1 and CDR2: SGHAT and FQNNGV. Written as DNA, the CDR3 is TGTGCCAGCAGCTTAGAACTAGCGGGGTCCTACGAGCAGTACTTC. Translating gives CASSLELAGSYEQYF.

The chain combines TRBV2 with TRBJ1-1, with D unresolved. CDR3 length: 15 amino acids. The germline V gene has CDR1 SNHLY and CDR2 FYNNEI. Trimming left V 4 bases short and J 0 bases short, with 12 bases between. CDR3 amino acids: CASSVLSSMNTEAFF. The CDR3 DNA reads TGTGCCAGCAGTGTCCTCAGTTCTATGAACACTGAAGCTTTCTTT.

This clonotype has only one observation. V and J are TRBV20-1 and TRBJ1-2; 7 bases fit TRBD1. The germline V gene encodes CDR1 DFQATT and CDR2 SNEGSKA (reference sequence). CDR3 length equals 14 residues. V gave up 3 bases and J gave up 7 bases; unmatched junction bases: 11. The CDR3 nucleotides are TGCAGTGCTAGTCCACAGGGGCACCCGGGTGGCTACACCTTC. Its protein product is CSASPQGHPGGYTF.

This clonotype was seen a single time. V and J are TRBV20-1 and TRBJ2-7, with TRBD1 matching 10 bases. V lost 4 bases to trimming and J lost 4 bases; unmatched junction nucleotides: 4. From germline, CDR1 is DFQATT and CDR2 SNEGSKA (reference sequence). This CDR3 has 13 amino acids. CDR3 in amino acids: CSATKDRGYEQYF. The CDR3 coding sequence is TGCAGTGCTACTAAGGACAGGGGGTACGAGCAGTACTTC.

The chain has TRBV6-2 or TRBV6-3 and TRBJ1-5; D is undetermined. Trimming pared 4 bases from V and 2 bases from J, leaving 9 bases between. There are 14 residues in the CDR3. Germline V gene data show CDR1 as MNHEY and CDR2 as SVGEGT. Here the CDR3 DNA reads TGTGCCAGCAGTTCTACGACCCGCAATCAGCCCCAGCATTTT. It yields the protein CASSSTTRNQPQHF.

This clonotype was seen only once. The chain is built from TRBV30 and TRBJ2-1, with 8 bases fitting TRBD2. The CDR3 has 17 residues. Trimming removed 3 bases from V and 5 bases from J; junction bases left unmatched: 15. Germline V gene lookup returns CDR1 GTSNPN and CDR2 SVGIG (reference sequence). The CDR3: CAWSALSGRGEHNEQFF. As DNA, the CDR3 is TGTGCCTGGAGCGCTCTCTCGGGGCGGGGGGAGCACAATGAGCAGTTCTTC.

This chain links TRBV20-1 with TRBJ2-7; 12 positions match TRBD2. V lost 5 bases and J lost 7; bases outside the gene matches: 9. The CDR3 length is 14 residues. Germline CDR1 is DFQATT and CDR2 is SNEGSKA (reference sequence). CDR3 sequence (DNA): TGCAGTGCTCCTCACCCCGGACTAGCGGGGGAGCAGTACTTC. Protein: CSAPHPGLAGEQYF.

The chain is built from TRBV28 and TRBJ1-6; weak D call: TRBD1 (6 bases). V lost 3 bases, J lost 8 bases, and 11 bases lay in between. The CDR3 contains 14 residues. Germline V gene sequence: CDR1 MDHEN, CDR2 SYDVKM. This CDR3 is CASSFSGGHSPLHF. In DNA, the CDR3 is TGTGCCAGCAGTTTCTCGGGGGGGCATTCACCCCTCCACTTT.

The CDR3, as DNA: TGTGCCAGCAGCCAAGAGGGCAGGGCAAGAGATACGCAGTATTTT. Its protein product is CASSQEGRARDTQYF. The V gene is TRBV3-1, the J gene TRBJ2-3, with TRBD1 as a possible D gene (5 bases). The V gene lost 0 bases and the J gene lost 5 bases, with 12 bases spanning the gap. This CDR3 comprises 15 residues. Per germline, CDR1 LGHDT and CDR2 YNNKEL (reference sequence).